This note documents a single T cell receptor (beta chain) sequence. Its antigen is as yet unknown. The data belong to a study of cytomegalovirus exposure and HLA in healthy donors. 60 Vbeta and 13 Jbeta primers were used in PCR. Assay used: immunoSEQ multiplex PCR; TCRdb lists only in-frame clones, some missing. The sample includes tens of thousands of clones, around four fifths of them seen just once. Germline V lookup: CDR1 LNHDA, CDR2 SQIVND (reference sequence). The CDR3 length is 14 residues. Trimming at V came to 3 bases and at J to 11 bases, leaving 10 bases not matched to a gene. General study findings and limits: Cytomegalovirus status was reportedly diagnosed by the classifier with high sensitivity and specificity. Productive rates of about 90% or about 30% were seen for most TCR beta V segments in an earlier analysis.

The chain employs TRBV19 and TRBJ2-7, with 10 nucleotides matching TRBD1. The sample comprised PBMCs. The source of this sequence is a male donor in good health and CMV-seronegative. The CDR3 region is CASSIPGQGYAKYF. The CDR3 coding sequence is TGTGCCAGTAGTATTCCGGGACAGGGGTACGCGAAGTACTTC.